This is a list of T cell receptor beta chains from one sample in a study of cytomegalovirus exposure and HLA in healthy donors. Clones were read by immunoSEQ multiplex PCR, and TCRdb kept only the in-frame ones, dropping some. The sample holds roughly 260,000 clones, more than 75% seen once. Sequenced input: PBMCs. The receptor source for this set is a man between 18 and 35 years old in good health and CMV-seronegative. The CDR3 runs from the conserved cysteine through the conserved F or W. Each record gives: V gene, clone size, D gene, J gene, CDR3 protein, CDR3 DNA. A D gene is named only where the DNA matches it firmly. Clone sizes are given selectively: once, few, many, or a class where the clone is expanded.

>TRBV4-3|-|TRBD1|TRBJ1-2
CASSQSRPGTASMSYGYTF
TGCGCCAGCAGCCAATCCCGACCCGGGACAGCCTCGATGAGCTATGGCTACACCTTC
>TRBV10-1|-|TRBD1|TRBJ2-3
CASRDSITDTQYF
TGCGCCAGTCGGGACAGCATCACAGATACGCAGTATTTT
>TRBV30|-|TRBD2|TRBJ2-7
CAWMGPSGRRTYEQYF
TGTGCCTGGATGGGGCCAAGCGGGAGAAGGACCTACGAGCAGTACTTC
>TRBV12-5|-|TRBD1|TRBJ1-5
CASGAGQGFLGNQPQHF
TGTGCTAGTGGGGCGGGACAGGGTTTTTTGGGCAATCAGCCCCAGCATTTT
>TRBV5-1|-|-|TRBJ2-7
CATTEEFTRDMTYEQYF
TGCGCCACCACCGAAGAATTCACCAGGGATATGACCTACGAGCAGTACTTC
>TRBV6-5|-|-|TRBJ2-2
CASGSFAGELFF
TGTGCCAGCGGTAGCTTCGCCGGGGAGCTGTTTTTT
>TRBV4-1|-|-|TRBJ2-2
CASSQDFRGLNTGELFF
TGCGCCAGCAGCCAAGATTTTCGTGGACTAAACACCGGGGAGCTGTTTTTT
>TRBV7-6|-|TRBD2|TRBJ2-3
CASSLGGLAGVVDTQYF
TGTGCCAGCAGCTTAGGGGGGCTAGCGGGAGTTGTGGATACGCAGTATTTT
>TRBV11-2|-|TRBD2|TRBJ2-7
CASSNRAGDSYEQYF
TGTGCCAGCAGCAACCGGGCGGGGGATTCGTACGAGCAGTACTTC
>TRBV27|-|-|TRBJ2-4
CASSLVPAGKNIQYF
TGTGCCAGCAGTTTAGTACCGGCAGGGAAAAACATTCAGTACTTC
>TRBV4-3|-|TRBD2|TRBJ2-3
CASSQGTRPVDTQYF
TGCGCCAGCAGCCAAGGGACTAGACCAGTAGATACGCAGTATTTT
>TRBV2|few|TRBD2|TRBJ2-5
CASSPAGVETQYF
TGTGCCAGCTCCCCGGCGGGAGTGGAGACCCAGTACTTC
>TRBV4-3|-|-|TRBJ1-4
CASSQVLGVYEKLFF
TGCGCCAGCAGCCAAGTCCTCGGAGTTTATGAAAAACTGTTTTTT
>TRBV6-1|-|-|TRBJ1-5
CASSESQGLNQPQHF
TGTGCCAGCAGTGAAAGCCAGGGTTTAAATCAGCCCCAGCATTTT